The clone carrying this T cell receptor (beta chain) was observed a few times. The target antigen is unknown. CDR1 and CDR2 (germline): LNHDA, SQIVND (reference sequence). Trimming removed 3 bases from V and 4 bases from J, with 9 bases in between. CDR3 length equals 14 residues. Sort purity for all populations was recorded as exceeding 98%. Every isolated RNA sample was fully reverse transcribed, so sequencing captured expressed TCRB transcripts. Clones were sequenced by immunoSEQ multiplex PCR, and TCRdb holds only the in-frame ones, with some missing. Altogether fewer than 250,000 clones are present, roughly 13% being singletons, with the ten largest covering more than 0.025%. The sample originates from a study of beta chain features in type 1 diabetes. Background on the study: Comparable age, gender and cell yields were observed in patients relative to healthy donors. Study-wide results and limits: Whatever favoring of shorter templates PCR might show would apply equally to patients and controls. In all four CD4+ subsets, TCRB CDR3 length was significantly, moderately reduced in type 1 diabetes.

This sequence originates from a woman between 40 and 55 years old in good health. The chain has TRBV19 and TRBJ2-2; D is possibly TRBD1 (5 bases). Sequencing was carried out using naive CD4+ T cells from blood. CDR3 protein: CASSMGRATGELFF. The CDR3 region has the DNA TGTGCCAGTAGTATGGGCAGGGCCACCGGGGAGCTGTTTTTT.